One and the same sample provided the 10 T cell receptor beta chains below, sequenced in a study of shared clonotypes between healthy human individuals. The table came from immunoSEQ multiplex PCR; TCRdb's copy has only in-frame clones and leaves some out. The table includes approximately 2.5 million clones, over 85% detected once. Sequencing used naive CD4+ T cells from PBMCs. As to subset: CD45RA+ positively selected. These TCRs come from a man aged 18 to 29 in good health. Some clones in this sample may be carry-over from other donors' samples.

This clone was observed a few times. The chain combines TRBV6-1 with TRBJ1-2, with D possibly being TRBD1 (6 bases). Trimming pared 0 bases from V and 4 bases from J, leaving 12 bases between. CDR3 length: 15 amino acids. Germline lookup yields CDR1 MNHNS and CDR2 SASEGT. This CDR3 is CASSEAGQGTYGYTF. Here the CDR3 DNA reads TGTGCCAGCAGTGAAGCGGGCCAGGGGACCTATGGCTACACCTTC.

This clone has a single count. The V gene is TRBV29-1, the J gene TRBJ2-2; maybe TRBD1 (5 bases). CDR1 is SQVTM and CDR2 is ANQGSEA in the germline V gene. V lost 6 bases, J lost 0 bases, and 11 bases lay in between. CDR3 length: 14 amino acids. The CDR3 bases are TGCAGCGTCGGCACAGGAACGAACACCGGGGAGCTGTTTTTT. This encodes CSVGTGTNTGELFF.

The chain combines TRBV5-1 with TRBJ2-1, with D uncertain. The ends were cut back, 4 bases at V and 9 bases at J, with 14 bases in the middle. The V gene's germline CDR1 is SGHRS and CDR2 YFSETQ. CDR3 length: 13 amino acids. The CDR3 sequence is CASSPGPKGEQFF. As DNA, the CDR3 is TGCGCCAGCAGCCCAGGCCCCAAGGGTGAGCAGTTCTTC. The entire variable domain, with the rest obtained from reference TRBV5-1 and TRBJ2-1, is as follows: KAGVTQTPRYLIKTRGQQVTLSCSPISGHRSVSWYQQTPGQGLQFLFEYFSETQRNKGNFPGRFSGRQFSNSRSEMNVSTLELGDSALYLCASSPGPKGEQFFGPGTRLTVL.

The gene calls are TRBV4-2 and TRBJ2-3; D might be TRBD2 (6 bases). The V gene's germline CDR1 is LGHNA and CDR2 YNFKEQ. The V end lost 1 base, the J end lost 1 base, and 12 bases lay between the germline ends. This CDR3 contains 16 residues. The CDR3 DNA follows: TGTGCCAGCAGCCAAGTTTGGGCTAGCGGCACAGATACGCAGTATTTT. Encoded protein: CASSQVWASGTDTQYF.

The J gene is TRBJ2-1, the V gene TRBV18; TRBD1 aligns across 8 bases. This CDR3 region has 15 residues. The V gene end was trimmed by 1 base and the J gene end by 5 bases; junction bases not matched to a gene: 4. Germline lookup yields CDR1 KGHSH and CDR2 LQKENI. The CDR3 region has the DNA TGTGCCAGCTCACCACGGACAGGGTTCGACAATGAGCAGTTCTTC. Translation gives CASSPRTGFDNEQFF.

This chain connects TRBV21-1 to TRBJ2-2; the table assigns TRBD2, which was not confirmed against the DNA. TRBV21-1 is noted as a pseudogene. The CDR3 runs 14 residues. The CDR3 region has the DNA TGTGCCAGCAGCACAAAGACGCCGGGCGGGGAGCTGTTTTTT. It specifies CASSTKTPGGELFF.

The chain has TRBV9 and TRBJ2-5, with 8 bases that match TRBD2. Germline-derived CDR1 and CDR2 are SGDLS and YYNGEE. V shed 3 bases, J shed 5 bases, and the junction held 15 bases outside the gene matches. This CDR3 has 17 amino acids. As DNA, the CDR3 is TGTGCCAGCAGCGCCACTAGCGGAGGGCCCCGAGGGGAGACCCAGTACTTC. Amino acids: CASSATSGGPRGETQYF. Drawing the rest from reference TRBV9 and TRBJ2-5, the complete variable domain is DSGVTQTPKHLITATGQRVTLRCSPRSGDLSVYWYQQSLDQGLQFLIQYYNGEERAKGNILERFSAQQFPDLHSELNLSSLELGDSALYFCASSATSGGPRGETQYFGPGTRLLVL.

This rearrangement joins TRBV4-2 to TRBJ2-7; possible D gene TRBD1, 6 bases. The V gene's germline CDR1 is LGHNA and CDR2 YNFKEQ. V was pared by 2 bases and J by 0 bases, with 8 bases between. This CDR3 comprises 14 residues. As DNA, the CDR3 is TGTGCCAGCAGCCAATCGACAGGCTCCTACGAGCAGTACTTC. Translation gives CASSQSTGSYEQYF.

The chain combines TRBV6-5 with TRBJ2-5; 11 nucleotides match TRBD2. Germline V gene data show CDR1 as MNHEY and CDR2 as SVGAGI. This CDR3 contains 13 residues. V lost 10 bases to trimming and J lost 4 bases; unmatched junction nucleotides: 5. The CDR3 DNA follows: TGTGCCACTAGACTAGCGGGAAGAGAGACCCAGTACTTC. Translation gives CATRLAGRETQYF.

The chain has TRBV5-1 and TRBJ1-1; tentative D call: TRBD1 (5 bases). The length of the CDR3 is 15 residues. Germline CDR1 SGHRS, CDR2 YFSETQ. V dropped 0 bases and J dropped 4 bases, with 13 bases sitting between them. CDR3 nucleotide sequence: TGCGCCAGCAGCTTGGCCGGGTTAGGGGCCACTGAAGCTTTCTTT. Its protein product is CASSLAGLGATEAFF.